This TCR beta chain was sequenced during a study of blood T cell repertoires in COVID-19. Study at large: Acute and convalescent COVID-19 specimens originated in the United States, Italy and Spain. T cells, B-cell-depleted T cells, or PBMCs supplied cDNA or gDNA.

This CDR3 comprises 13 residues. CDR1 is MDHEN and CDR2 is SYDVKM in the germline V gene. The V end was cut by 9 bases, the J end by 7 bases, with 16 bases between. Per the original methods: Amplification with reference gene primers provided the estimates of nucleated cell counts. Libraries were prepared by immunoSEQ multiplex PCR; TCRdb keeps only in-frame clonotypes and omits some of them. The DNA was the basis for D and trimming; V, J and clone size are from that table. The table shows nearly 250,000 clones, with roughly 86% occurring only once. The sequenced material came from peripheral blood. The origin of this receptor is a woman in her sixties or seventies who had recovered from COVID-19. V usage is TRBV28 and J usage is TRBJ2-1; D is ambiguous. CDR3 residues: CASHSSFTNEQFF. The CDR3 DNA is TGTGCCAGTCACAGCTCTTTTACAAATGAGCAGTTCTTC. The full variable domain, in which reference TRBV28 and TRBJ2-1 provide the parts outside the CDR3, is DVKVTQSSRYLVKRTGEKVFLECVQDMDHENMFWYRQDPGLGLRLIYFSYDVKMKEKGDIPEGYSVSREKKERFSLILESASTNQTSMYLCASHSSFTNEQFFGPGTRLTVL.